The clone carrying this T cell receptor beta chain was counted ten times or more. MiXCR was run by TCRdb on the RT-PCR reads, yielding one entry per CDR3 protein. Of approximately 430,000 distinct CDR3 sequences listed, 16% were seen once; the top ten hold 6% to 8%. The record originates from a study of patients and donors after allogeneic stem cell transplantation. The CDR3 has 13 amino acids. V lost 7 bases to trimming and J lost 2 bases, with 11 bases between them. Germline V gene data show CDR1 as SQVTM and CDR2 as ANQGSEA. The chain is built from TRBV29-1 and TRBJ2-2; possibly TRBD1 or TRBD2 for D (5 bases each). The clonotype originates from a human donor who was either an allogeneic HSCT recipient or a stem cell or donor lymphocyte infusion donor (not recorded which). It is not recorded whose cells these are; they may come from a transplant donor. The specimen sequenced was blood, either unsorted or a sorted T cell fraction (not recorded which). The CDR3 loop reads CSAGTLNTGELFF. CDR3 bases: TGCAGCGCCGGGACCCTTAACACCGGGGAGCTGTTTTTT.